This is a list of T cell receptor beta chains from one sample in a study of blood T cell repertoires in COVID-19. Produced via immunoSEQ multiplex PCR; TCRdb's table is partial and in-frame only. The profile shows tens of thousands of clones, over 70% of them singletons. Sequencing used peripheral blood. The receptors come from a woman aged 50 to 60 with acute or convalescent COVID-19. CDR3s include the opening cysteine and the closing phenylalanine or tryptophan. A D gene is named only where the DNA matches it firmly. Clone sizes are given selectively: once, few, many, or a class where the clone is expanded.

j_gene: TRBJ1-2
v_gene: TRBV30
abundance: .
d_gene: .
CDR3aa: CAWSRAWEDYGYTF
CDR3nt: TGTGCCTGGAGTAGGGCCTGGGAGGACTATGGCTACACCTTC

j_gene: TRBJ1-2
v_gene: TRBV5-1
abundance: .
d_gene: .
CDR3aa: CASSREGEGYGYTF
CDR3nt: TGCGCCAGCAGCAGGGAGGGAGAGGGCTATGGCTACACCTTC

j_gene: TRBJ2-3
v_gene: TRBV6-1
abundance: .
d_gene: TRBD1
CDR3aa: CASSGGTGGLTDTQYF
CDR3nt: TGTGCCAGCAGTGGAGGGACAGGGGGCCTCACAGATACGCAGTATTTT

j_gene: TRBJ1-5
v_gene: TRBV7-9
abundance: once
d_gene: .
CDR3aa: CASSPHGSNQPQHF
CDR3nt: TGTGCCAGCAGCCCCCACGGGTCAAATCAGCCCCAGCATTTT

j_gene: TRBJ2-7
v_gene: TRBV5-1
abundance: .
d_gene: TRBD1
CDR3aa: CASSRGQVPTYEQYF
CDR3nt: TGCGCCAGCAGCCGGGGACAGGTGCCAACCTACGAGCAGTACTTC

j_gene: TRBJ2-7
v_gene: TRBV11-2
abundance: .
d_gene: .
CDR3aa: CASSLDLATTYEQYF
CDR3nt: TGTGCCAGCAGCTTAGATTTGGCAACTACCTACGAGCAGTACTTC

j_gene: TRBJ1-5
v_gene: TRBV6-1
abundance: .
d_gene: TRBD1
CDR3aa: CASSERGGQGNQPQHF
CDR3nt: TGTGCCAGCAGTGAAAGAGGGGGCCAAGGCAATCAGCCCCAGCATTTT

j_gene: TRBJ1-1
v_gene: TRBV5-5
abundance: .
d_gene: .
CDR3aa: CASSRGSTFMNTEAFF
CDR3nt: TGTGCCAGCAGCCGGGGGTCTACGTTCATGAACACTGAAGCTTTCTTT

j_gene: TRBJ1-1
v_gene: TRBV2
abundance: .
d_gene: .
CDR3aa: CASSSDPRNTEAFF
CDR3nt: TGTGCCAGCAGCTCTGACCCGCGGAATACTGAAGCTTTCTTT

j_gene: TRBJ1-2
v_gene: TRBV6-2/TRBV6-3
abundance: .
d_gene: .
CDR3aa: CASSYFGQIYGYTF
CDR3nt: TGTGCCAGCAGTTACTTTGGACAGATTTATGGCTACACCTTC

j_gene: TRBJ2-3
v_gene: TRBV5-1
abundance: few
d_gene: TRBD2
CDR3aa: CASSLGSGAATDTQYF
CDR3nt: TGCGCCAGCAGCTTGGGGAGCGGGGCGGCCACAGATACGCAGTATTTT

j_gene: TRBJ1-2
v_gene: TRBV7-9
abundance: .
d_gene: .
CDR3aa: CASTYPQTVVDYGYTF
CDR3nt: TGTGCCAGCACCTACCCGCAGACAGTGGTGGACTATGGCTACACCTTC

j_gene: TRBJ1-4
v_gene: TRBV19
abundance: .
d_gene: TRBD1
CDR3aa: CASSTGTGDEKLFF
CDR3nt: TGTGCCAGTAGTACCGGGACAGGGGATGAAAAACTGTTTTTT

j_gene: TRBJ1-2
v_gene: TRBV27
abundance: .
d_gene: TRBD1
CDR3aa: CASCKRTGAFNYGYTF
CDR3nt: TGTGCCAGCTGCAAAAGGACAGGGGCCTTTAACTATGGCTACACCTTC

j_gene: TRBJ1-1
v_gene: TRBV7-9
abundance: .
d_gene: .
CDR3aa: CASSLIEDDTEAFF
CDR3nt: TGTGCCAGCAGCTTAATCGAGGATGACACTGAAGCTTTCTTT

j_gene: TRBJ2-3
v_gene: TRBV6-1
abundance: .
d_gene: .
CDR3aa: CASSEAVGTDTQYF
CDR3nt: TGTGCCAGCAGTGAAGCCGTTGGCACAGATACGCAGTATTTT

j_gene: TRBJ1-2
v_gene: TRBV28
abundance: .
d_gene: TRBD1
CDR3aa: CASGKRDRFF
CDR3nt: TGTGCCAGCGGGAAACGGGACAGATTCTTC

j_gene: TRBJ2-5
v_gene: TRBV19
abundance: .
d_gene: TRBD1
CDR3aa: CASSVTGGQETQYF
CDR3nt: TGTGCCAGTAGTGTTACAGGGGGGCAAGAGACCCAGTACTTC

j_gene: TRBJ1-4
v_gene: TRBV3-1/TRBV3-2
abundance: .
d_gene: .
CDR3aa: CATRASGEKLFF
CDR3nt: TGTGCCACGCGCGCCTCAGGTGAAAAACTGTTTTTT

j_gene: TRBJ1-2
v_gene: TRBV20-1
abundance: .
d_gene: .
CDR3aa: CSASSGLEYGYTF
CDR3nt: TGCAGTGCTAGTTCCGGCCTGGAGTATGGCTACACCTTC

j_gene: TRBJ1-1
v_gene: TRBV6-5
abundance: .
d_gene: .
CDR3aa: CASSRNFGPEAFF
CDR3nt: TGTGCCAGCAGCCGGAATTTTGGGCCTGAAGCTTTCTTT

j_gene: TRBJ2-7
v_gene: TRBV12-3/TRBV12-4
abundance: .
d_gene: .
CDR3aa: CASSFGGIEQYF
CDR3nt: TGTGCCAGCAGTTTCGGGGGAATCGAGCAGTACTTC

j_gene: TRBJ2-2
v_gene: TRBV7-3
abundance: .
d_gene: TRBD2
CDR3aa: CASSPLGGAAGELFF
CDR3nt: TGTGCCAGCAGTCCCCTGGGAGGGGCTGCTGGGGAGCTGTTTTTT

j_gene: TRBJ2-1
v_gene: TRBV3-1/TRBV3-2
abundance: .
d_gene: TRBD1
CDR3aa: CASSQDRAGANEQFF
CDR3nt: TGTGCCAGCAGCCAGGACAGGGCTGGGGCCAATGAGCAGTTCTTC

j_gene: TRBJ2-1
v_gene: TRBV7-3
abundance: .
d_gene: TRBD2
CDR3aa: CASSVSGGPGEQFF
CDR3nt: TGTGCCAGCAGCGTATCGGGGGGGCCTGGTGAGCAGTTCTTC

j_gene: TRBJ2-3
v_gene: TRBV7-3
abundance: .
d_gene: .
CDR3aa: CASSYGAASTDTQYF
CDR3nt: TGTGCCAGCAGCTATGGGGCGGCGAGCACAGATACGCAGTATTTT

j_gene: TRBJ2-1
v_gene: TRBV2
abundance: .
d_gene: TRBD2
CDR3aa: CASSTGTSGFHEQFF
CDR3nt: TGTGCCAGCAGTACCGGGACTAGCGGGTTCCATGAGCAGTTCTTC

j_gene: TRBJ1-5
v_gene: TRBV28
abundance: .
d_gene: TRBD1
CDR3aa: CASSFSGGRQPQHF
CDR3nt: TGTGCCAGCAGTTTCTCAGGGGGCAGGCAGCCCCAGCATTTT

j_gene: TRBJ2-2
v_gene: TRBV9
abundance: .
d_gene: TRBD2
CDR3aa: CASSGIRGGRATGELFF
CDR3nt: TGTGCCAGCAGCGGAATCCGCGGGGGGCGGGCCACCGGGGAGCTGTTTTTT

j_gene: TRBJ1-1
v_gene: TRBV2
abundance: .
d_gene: TRBD1
CDR3aa: CASRTSGGATEAFF
CDR3nt: TGTGCCAGCAGGACCTCAGGGGGTGCCACTGAAGCTTTCTTT

j_gene: TRBJ1-1
v_gene: TRBV6-5
abundance: .
d_gene: TRBD1
CDR3aa: CASSWTGVPTEAFF
CDR3nt: TGTGCCAGCAGTTGGACAGGGGTCCCCACTGAAGCTTTCTTT

j_gene: TRBJ2-1
v_gene: TRBV7-3
abundance: once
d_gene: TRBD1
CDR3aa: CASSPGTGREQFF
CDR3nt: TGTGCCAGCAGCCCTGGGACAGGGCGTGAGCAGTTCTTC

j_gene: TRBJ2-3
v_gene: TRBV13
abundance: .
d_gene: TRBD2
CDR3aa: CASSRFRGAGTSTDTQYF
CDR3nt: TGTGCCAGCAGCCGATTCCGGGGAGCGGGGACTAGCACAGATACGCAGTATTTT

j_gene: TRBJ2-2
v_gene: TRBV6-5
abundance: .
d_gene: .
CDR3aa: CASMRGIGELFF
CDR3nt: TGTGCCAGCATGCGGGGAATCGGGGAGCTGTTTTTT

j_gene: TRBJ2-4
v_gene: TRBV4-2
abundance: .
d_gene: .
CDR3aa: CASSQDPQGVAKNIQYF
CDR3nt: TGTGCCAGCAGCCAAGATCCGCAGGGTGTAGCCAAAAACATTCAGTACTTC

j_gene: TRBJ1-1
v_gene: TRBV4-1
abundance: .
d_gene: .
CDR3aa: CASSPWGTTVNTEAFF
CDR3nt: TGCGCCAGCAGCCCTTGGGGGACAACTGTGAACACTGAAGCTTTCTTT